A selection of T cell receptor beta chains follows, all from one sample in a study of OX40 agonist ivuxolimab in advanced cancers. TCRdb keeps only in-frame clones here, not all; method: immunoSEQ multiplex PCR. Among around 54,000 clones, approximately 90% were seen once, and the ten largest hold 8.7%. The sequencing here drew on CD4+ or CD8+ T cells sorted from blood, taken in a trial of the OX40 agonist ivuxolimab. The receptor source for this set is an adult with an advanced solid tumor such as melanoma, head and neck, liver or kidney cancer. The conserved cysteine and the conserved F or W are not part of the CDR3 here.

v_call	j_call	cdr3_aa
TRBV28	TRBJ2-7	ASSLWGGTYEQY
TRBV27	TRBJ2-3	ASSLDRDTQY
TRBV13	TRBJ2-3	ASSSRGGEGSTDTQY
TRBV5-4	TRBJ2-6	ASSGRTGTGANVLT
TRBV9	TRBJ2-7	ASSAGTGDLYEQY
TRBV6-1	TRBJ1-5	ASSEAPGNQPQH
TRBV7-9	TRBJ2-5	ASRTFWGDGETQY
TRBV7-9	TRBJ2-3	ASSFPDRGPPDTQY
TRBV30	TRBJ2-3	AWSFPDTQY
TRBV30	TRBJ1-4	AWSVRVPGELF
TRBV7-9	TRBJ1-2	ASSYDSGYGYT
TRBV7-9	TRBJ2-7	ASSLPGDEQY
TRBV5-6	TRBJ2-2	ASNPRGSGAGELF
TRBV5-6	TRBJ1-2	ASSVEEFYGYT
TRBV27	TRBJ1-5	ASSLRGNNQPQH
TRBV19	TRBJ2-7	ASSIGGGSYEQY
TRBV30	TRBJ2-3	AWSVLGVSTDTQY
TRBV19	TRBJ2-7	ASRDRRSYEQY
TRBV4-1	TRBJ1-1	ASSQEAGLANTEAF
TRBV15	TRBJ1-3	ATSRGIDRAGGNTIY
TRBV28	TRBJ1-2	ASSLQDSQPLYGYT
TRBV7-3	TRBJ2-7	ASSLYGGRAEGYEQY
TRBV15	TRBJ2-1	ATSRGAAGSRNEQF
TRBV7-6	.	ASSYAGLYEQY
TRBV12-5	TRBJ1-1	ASGLDDIGNTEAF
TRBV27	TRBJ2-5	ASRGLAGQETQY
TRBV27	TRBJ2-7	ASSDGAFYEQY
TRBV27	TRBJ2-4	ASSPPGLAGLLGAKNIQY
TRBV4-3	TRBJ1-2	ASSQASVGGAYYGYT
TRBV19	TRBJ2-1	ASSYLVSYNEQF
TRBV7-8	TRBJ2-7	ASSSGPLGYEQY
TRBV7-9	TRBJ2-7	ASSPPTEYEQY
TRBV7-6	TRBJ2-1	ASRPSAHNEQF
TRBV28	TRBJ1-5	ASSTHAGLYTGNQPQH
TRBV30	TRBJ1-2	AWSRTPTYGYT
TRBV5-5	TRBJ1-5	ASSLTQSSNQPQH
TRBV29-1	TRBJ2-1	SVELLRTSPDEQF
TRBV4-1	TRBJ2-7	ASSQELAGEVAGSYEQY
TRBV29-1	TRBJ2-3	SADFESGGSDTQY
TRBV5-4	TRBJ1-5	ASSNDPGTDNQPQH
TRBV5-1	TRBJ1-1	ASSLRGAVNTEAF